The 31 T cell receptor beta chains given below trace back to one sample, sequenced in a study of vaccination effects on CD4 cells after COVID-19. Their cognate antigens are unknown. Expansion with viral peptide pools was applied to antigen-specific CD4+ T cells by the ViraFEST assay prior to sequencing. The authors isolated CD4+ T cells after roughly eleven days of culture. Nucleocapsid antibody tests were negative, and the vaccine recipients had no prior SARS-CoV-2 infection. Data came from immunoSEQ multiplex PCR; TCRdb stores just in-frame clones and leaves some out. The sample has 73,000 or so clones, 78% seen once. This material consisted of CD4+ T cells from PBMCs cultured with SARS-CoV-2 spike peptides, taken before COVID-19 vaccination. The receptor source for this set is a human donor who received a COVID-19 vaccine.

The chain joins TRBV6-1 to TRBJ1-2, with 9 bases lining up with TRBD1. This CDR3 region has 12 residues. J gave up 11 bases and V 2 bases, and 3 bases lay outside the gene matches. CDR1 is MNHNS, CDR2 SASEGT, per germline. This CDR3 is CASSEMDRGYTF. The CDR3 region has the DNA TGTGCCAGCAGTGAAATGGACAGGGGTTACACCTTC.

There are a few counts of this clone. The CDR3 region has the DNA TGTGCCACCAGTGTCATGGGGGATCAGCCCCAGCATTTT. Translation: CATSVMGDQPQHF. This chain connects TRBV24-1 to TRBJ1-5; D may be TRBD1 (5 bases). The V end lost 5 bases, the J end lost 5 bases, and 9 bases lay between the germline ends. Germline loops: CDR1 KGHDR, CDR2 SFDVKD. The CDR3 extends over 13 amino acids.

The chain employs TRBV29-1 and TRBJ1-2; no clear D gene. The V gene lost 4 bases and the J gene lost 3 bases, with 15 bases spanning the gap. This CDR3 spans 14 amino acids. Germline V CDR1 and CDR2: SQVTM, ANQGSEA. CDR3 amino acids: CSVGSVFLDYGYTF. The CDR3, as DNA: TGCAGCGTTGGAAGTGTGTTTCTCGACTATGGCTACACCTTC.

V gene TRBV5-1 combines with J gene TRBJ1-4; D gene ambiguous. The V and J ends lost 3 bases and 3 bases respectively, with 12 bases between them. This CDR3 region has 15 residues. Germline values: CDR1 SGHRS, CDR2 YFSETQ. Here the CDR3 DNA reads TGCGCCAGCAGCTCGAGTCAGGCGGCTAATGAAAAACTGTTTTTT. This codes for CASSSSQAANEKLFF.

The chain carries TRBV5-6 and TRBJ2-2, with 9 bases aligning to TRBD1. The germline CDR1 and CDR2 sequences are SGHDT and YYEEEE. The CDR3 has 15 residues. Germline trimming cut 7 bases from V and 3 bases from J; bases unmatched to any gene: 7. This CDR3 is CASSLGDRDTGELFF. Written as DNA, the CDR3 is TGTGCCAGCTCCTTAGGGGACAGGGACACCGGGGAGCTGTTTTTT.

J is TRBJ2-2 and V is TRBV4-1, with a tentative D call TRBD1 (5 bases). The CDR3 covers 15 residues. Trimming left V 4 bases short and J 1 base short, with 10 bases between. Per germline, CDR1 MGHRA and CDR2 YSYEKL. The CDR3 loop reads CASSRPTGNTGELFF. CDR3 DNA: TGCGCCAGCAGCCGTCCAACAGGGAACACCGGGGAGCTGTTTTTT.

About this clone itself: The sample has other DNA sequences that encode this CDR3 too. This rearrangement joins TRBV6-5 to TRBJ2-3; perhaps D is TRBD1 or TRBD2 (5 bases each). Trimming cost V 5 bases and J 0 bases, with 6 bases left between them. Germline V gene lookup returns CDR1 MNHEY and CDR2 SVGAGI. This CDR3 has 13 residues. In nucleotides, the CDR3 is TGTGCCAGCAGTCGGGACAGCACAGATACGCAGTATTTT. Encoded protein: CASSRDSTDTQYF.

The table lists this clone with a few counts. J is TRBJ1-1 and V is TRBV7-3; perhaps TRBD1 as D (6 bases). Trimming shortened V by 5 bases and J by 5 bases, and 12 bases separated the two germline ends. The V gene's germline CDR1 is SGHTA and CDR2 FQGTGA. The CDR3 totals 13 residues. The CDR3 protein is CASSRGHTTEAFF. As DNA, the CDR3 is TGTGCCAGCAGCAGGGGACATACGACTGAAGCTTTCTTT.

V gene TRBV18 combines with J gene TRBJ1-4; D perhaps matches TRBD1 (6 bases). Deletions cut 6 bases from V and 8 bases from J, with 13 bases between. The CDR3 sequence is 13 residues long. Germline CDR1 reads KGHSH; CDR2 reads LQKENI. In DNA form, the CDR3 reads TGTGCCAGCTCGGACAGCGGCTTCGAAAAACTGTTTTTT. Translated: CASSDSGFEKLFF.

The chain is built from TRBV2 and TRBJ1-1; D not certain. Looked up from germline, CDR1 is SNHLY and CDR2 is FYNNEI. Trimming cost V 4 bases and J 1 base, with 13 bases left between them. The CDR3 is made up of 15 amino acids. The CDR3 DNA sequence: TGTGCCAGCAGTGGTCTCGTTTTAGGGAACACTGAAGCTTTCTTT. Its translation: CASSGLVLGNTEAFF. The full variable domain, in which reference TRBV2 and TRBJ1-1 provide the parts outside the CDR3, is EPEVTQTPSHQVTQMGQEVILRCVPISNHLYFYWYRQILGQKVEFLVSFYNNEISEKSEIFDDQFSVERPDGSNFTLKIRSTKLEDSAMYFCASSGLVLGNTEAFFGQGTRLTVV.

This clone was observed a few times. The chain joins TRBV11-3 to TRBJ2-2, with a weak D call TRBD1 (5 bases). The CDR3 consists of 12 residues. Germline V gene lookup returns CDR1 SGHNT and CDR2 YENEEA. For the CDR3, the DNA is TGTGCTTCAAGAAGGGGAACCGGGGAGCTGTTTTTT. Protein: CASRRGTGELFF.

The rearrangement links TRBV5-8 to TRBJ2-2, with D tentatively TRBD1 (6 bases). The CDR3 is 14 amino acids. The germline V and J ends were trimmed by 4 bases and 4 bases, with 11 bases remaining between them. Germline V lookup: CDR1 SGHTS, CDR2 YDEGEE. Here the CDR3 reads CASSRRGVTGELFF. As DNA, the CDR3 is TGTGCCAGCAGCCGCAGGGGTGTCACCGGGGAGCTGTTTTTT.

The rearrangement joins TRBV18 to TRBJ2-7, with 8 bases that match TRBD1. V shed 5 bases, J shed 2 bases, and the junction held 5 bases outside the gene matches. The V gene's germline CDR1 is KGHSH and CDR2 LQKENI. The CDR3 is 14 amino acids. The CDR3 nucleotides read TGTGCCAGCTCAGCCGACAGGGGAGCCTACGAGCAGTACGTC. As protein: CASSADRGAYEQYV.

The chain has TRBV24-1 and TRBJ2-1, with 10 positions matching TRBD2. The length of the CDR3 is 16 residues. Unmatched junction bases numbered 5, after V lost 5 bases and J lost 2 bases. Per the germline V gene, CDR1 is KGHDR and CDR2 is SFDVKD. For the CDR3, the DNA is TGTGCCACCAGTGGCCGGCTAGCGGGGGCCTACAATGAGCAGTTCTTC. Protein sequence: CATSGRLAGAYNEQFF.

The chain joins TRBV6-5 to TRBJ2-1; the D is unclear. Trimming left V 7 bases short and J 9 bases short, with 16 bases between. The CDR3 is made up of 13 amino acids. In germline, CDR1 is MNHEY, CDR2 SVGAGI. This chain's CDR3 is CASTGPLRGEQFF. The CDR3, as DNA: TGTGCCAGCACCGGACCGCTACGCGGTGAGCAGTTCTTC.

The chain links TRBV6-5 to TRBJ1-5, with D perhaps TRBD1 (6 bases). The germline V and J ends were trimmed by 6 bases and 6 bases, with 15 bases remaining between them. Germline values: CDR1 MNHEY, CDR2 SVGAGI. This CDR3 spans 14 amino acids. The CDR3 DNA sequence: TGTGCCAGCAGAACAGACAGGTCGGCTCAGCCCCAGCATTTT. It yields the protein CASRTDRSAQPQHF.

This clone was counted only a few times. The CDR3 loop reads CASSYSFGGANSPLHF. In nucleotides, the CDR3 is TGTGCCAGCAGTTACTCGTTCGGCGGGGCTAATTCACCCCTCCACTTT. The chain links TRBV6-5 to TRBJ1-6; TRBD1 might be the D (5 bases). This CDR3 spans 16 amino acids. The germline V and J ends were trimmed by 0 bases and 6 bases, with 12 bases remaining between them. Germline CDR1 MNHEY, CDR2 SVGAGI.

Here the CDR3 reads CASSLARYSPGTEAFF. The CDR3 DNA reads TGTGCCAGCAGCTTGGCCCGATACAGTCCGGGCACTGAAGCTTTCTTT. This chain joins TRBV7-8 and TRBJ1-1; D is undetermined. This CDR3 is 16 amino acids long. V gave up 3 bases and J gave up 4 bases, with 18 bases separating them. From germline, CDR1 is SGHVS and CDR2 FQNEAQ.

V gene TRBV27 combines with J gene TRBJ1-5; 10 bases match TRBD1. There are 19 residues in the CDR3. The V segment lost 5 bases and the J segment 0 bases; nucleotides outside the gene matches: 13. Germline loops: CDR1 MNHEY, CDR2 SMNVEV (reference sequence). The CDR3 nucleotides read TGTGCCAGCAGTGGGGCGACAGGGGGCGTTCTTTATAGCAATCAGCCCCAGCATTTT. It translates to CASSGATGGVLYSNQPQHF.

V gene TRBV29-1 combines with J gene TRBJ2-1, with a possible D match to TRBD2 (6 bases). The CDR3 consists of 17 residues. Trimming stripped 6 bases from V and 6 bases from J, with 27 bases between. In germline, CDR1 is SQVTM, CDR2 ANQGSEA. The DNA of the CDR3 is TGCAGCGTGTATAAGAAAGTGGAGGGTAGGAATCGCAATGAGCAGTTCTTC. Residues: CSVYKKVEGRNRNEQFF.

The chain's CDR3 is CASSVGSTCTIYF. Here the CDR3 DNA reads TGTGCCAGCAGCGTAGGATCCACATGCACCATATATTTT. This sequence joins TRBV9 and TRBJ1-3; D remains ambiguous. Germline CDR1 reads SGDLS; CDR2 reads YYNGEE. The CDR3 has 13 amino acids. The V end was cut by 0 bases, the J end by 9 bases, with 10 bases between.

The CDR3 sequence: CASKIAPGSSYNEQFF. In DNA, the CDR3 is TGCGCCAGCAAGATTGCCCCAGGAAGCTCCTACAATGAGCAGTTCTTC. The chain is built from TRBV10-2 and TRBJ2-1, with D unresolved. The CDR3 runs to 16 residues. V lost 7 bases and J 0 bases, leaving 16 bases between the germline ends. Germline V CDR1 and CDR2: WSHSY, SAAADI.

V and J are TRBV5-1 and TRBJ2-5; D may be TRBD1 or TRBD2 (6 bases each). This CDR3 spans 15 amino acids. Germline V gives CDR1 SGHRS, CDR2 YFSETQ. The V gene lost 4 bases and the J gene lost 5 bases, with 18 bases spanning the gap. Here the CDR3 DNA reads TGCGCCAGCAGCGGTGTATGGGGGGCCGCCGAGACCCAGTACTTC. Amino acids: CASSGVWGAAETQYF. The full variable domain, its missing parts supplied by reference TRBV5-1 and TRBJ2-5, is KAGVTQTPRYLIKTRGQQVTLSCSPISGHRSVSWYQQTPGQGLQFLFEYFSETQRNKGNFPGRFSGRQFSNSRSEMNVSTLELGDSALYLCASSGVWGAAETQYFGPGTRLLVL.

V is TRBV18 and J is TRBJ1-5; D unresolved. Trimming took off 6 bases at V and 6 bases at J, with 15 bases between the two ends. Germline V gene sequence: CDR1 KGHSH, CDR2 LQKENI. CDR3 size: 14 residues. CDR3: CASSRAGEAQPQHF. The CDR3 nucleotides are TGTGCCAGCTCGCGCGCCGGAGAGGCTCAGCCCCAGCATTTT.

This chain links TRBV11-2 with TRBJ2-7; possible D gene TRBD1, 5 bases. CDR1 is SGHAT, CDR2 FQNNGV, per germline. The CDR3 is 14 amino acids. The V gene lost 5 bases and the J gene lost 0 bases, with 11 bases spanning the gap. The chain's CDR3 is CASSPQGSSYEQYV. The DNA of the CDR3 is TGTGCCAGCAGCCCCCAGGGCAGCTCCTACGAGCAGTACGTC.

This clone was counted between two and nine times. The CDR3 DNA is TGCAGCGTTGAGGGACAGGGCGAGAAAGCTTTCTTT. Protein: CSVEGQGEKAFF. J is TRBJ1-1 and V is TRBV29-1, with 9 bases fitting TRBD1. J lost 9 bases, V lost 3 bases, and 5 bases had no gene match. Per germline, CDR1 SQVTM and CDR2 ANQGSEA. The CDR3 is 12 amino acids.

The table lists this clone with a few counts. The chain joins TRBV19 to TRBJ1-5; possibly TRBD1 for D (6 bases). The germline V gene encodes CDR1 LNHDA and CDR2 SQIVND (reference sequence). Trimming took off 0 bases at V and 7 bases at J, with 22 bases between the two ends. The CDR3 runs to 18 residues. The chain's CDR3 is CASSIDRWRQGKSQPQHF. CDR3 bases: TGTGCCAGTAGTATAGACCGCTGGCGGCAGGGGAAGTCGCAGCCCCAGCATTTT.

J is TRBJ1-6 and V is TRBV6-1, with D possibly matching TRBD1 (5 bases). This CDR3 is built from 17 residues. V lost 4 bases and J lost 3, with 16 bases in between. Looked up from germline, CDR1 is MNHNS and CDR2 is SASEGT. CDR3 residues: CASSAPLFGGYNSPLHF. CDR3 sequence (DNA): TGTGCCAGCAGTGCCCCTCTCTTCGGGGGCTATAATTCACCCCTCCACTTT.

The chain links TRBV5-5 to TRBJ2-1; D not certain. This CDR3 region has 14 residues. V gave up 3 bases and J gave up 9 bases, with 16 bases separating them. Germline V lookup: CDR1 SGHKS, CDR2 YYEKEE (reference sequence). Here the CDR3 reads CASSSRADLGEQFF. CDR3 bases: TGTGCCAGCAGCTCCCGGGCCGACCTAGGTGAGCAGTTCTTC.

This rearrangement joins TRBV5-1 to TRBJ2-4, with D perhaps given as TRBD1 or TRBD2 (5 bases each). The V gene's germline CDR1 is SGHRS and CDR2 YFSETQ. The CDR3 has 16 amino acids. V lost 4 bases, J lost 0 bases, and 14 bases lay in between. CDR3 bases: TGCGCCAGCAGCACGGGACCTTCGGGAGCCAAAAACATTCAGTACTTC. This encodes CASSTGPSGAKNIQYF.

The rearrangement joins TRBV18 to TRBJ1-2, with D possibly being TRBD1 (5 bases). The germline V gene has CDR1 KGHSH and CDR2 LQKENI. This CDR3 comprises 14 residues. V lost 4 bases and J 2 bases, leaving 11 bases between the germline ends. The CDR3 DNA follows: TGTGCCAGCTCACAAACCGGGGACAACTATGGCTACACCTTC. Amino acid sequence: CASSQTGDNYGYTF.